The entry below gives a single TCR beta chain sequence along with its context. Its antigen is not known. These data come from a study of cytomegalovirus exposure and HLA in healthy donors. General study findings and limits: Researchers catalogued approximately 170 TCR beta chains as cytomegalovirus-associated. Most sequenced TCRs were rare (though some public TCRs occurred in many donors).

The CDR3 is 17 residues long. Germline CDR1 reads WNHNN; CDR2 reads SYGVQD (reference sequence). The V gene lost 5 bases and the J gene lost 0 bases, with 16 bases spanning the gap. Profiled with immunoSEQ multiplex PCR; TCRdb holds only in-frame clones, not every one. Of about 49,000 clones in the sample, approximately 95% are singletons; the top ten hold approximately 8%. This chain links TRBV10-1 with TRBJ1-4; D uncertain. This TCR was recovered from a woman in her late teens or twenties in good health and CMV-seropositive. The source material was PBMCs. This CDR3 is CASSLERNSATNEKLFF. In DNA, the CDR3 is TGCGCCAGCAGTCTCGAACGAAACAGTGCAACTAATGAAAAACTGTTTTTT.